The 12 T cell receptor beta chains below were found in one sample sequenced in a study of CD8+CD57+ T cells in acquired aplastic anemia. The study profiled TCR beta VDJ and CDR3 using genomic DNA as template. From the reads, TCRdb called clonotypes with MiXCR, one entry per CDR3 protein. The top ten clones hold 2.5% to 3.5% of a sample with about 180,000 distinct CDR3 sequences, under 55% of them seen once. Material: sorted CD4+, CD8+, or CD8+CD57+ T cells (not recorded which) from PBMCs. Receptors originate from a human donor in good health.

The gene calls are TRBV4-2 and TRBJ2-7, with 7 nucleotides matching TRBD2. With V trimmed by 1 base and J by 0 bases, 3 bases remained unmatched. The length of the CDR3 is 15 residues. Germline-derived CDR1 and CDR2 are LGHNA and YNFKEQ. The CDR3 sequence: CASSQVGLVSYEQYF. DNA of the CDR3: TGTGCCAGCAGCCAAGTAGGACTAGTCTCCTACGAGCAGTACTTC.

This clonotype was recorded many times. The chain uses TRBV19 and TRBJ2-3; 7 nucleotides agree with TRBD2. Trimming removed 3 bases from V and 4 bases from J; junction bases left unmatched: 10. Germline-derived CDR1 and CDR2 are LNHDA and SQIVND (reference sequence). This CDR3 has 16 amino acids. CDR3 protein: CASSITRGRASDTQYF. The CDR3 nucleotides read TGTGCCAGTAGTATTACGCGAGGGAGGGCCTCAGATACGCAGTATTTT.

The rearrangement uses TRBV2 and TRBJ1-2, with D tentatively TRBD1 (5 bases). Germline loops: CDR1 SNHLY, CDR2 FYNNEI. V lost 4 bases to trimming and J lost 4 bases, with 19 bases between them. CDR3 size: 16 residues. CDR3 bases: TGTGCCAGCAGTGCAGCGGGACCCACGACTATCTATGGCTACACCTTC. It encodes CASSAAGPTTIYGYTF.

J is TRBJ2-7 and V is TRBV2; 10 bases map to TRBD2. CDR1 is SNHLY, CDR2 FYNNEI, per germline. The CDR3 covers 15 residues. The J segment lost 0 bases and the V segment lost 7 bases, leaving 6 bases of the junction unmatched. CDR3 loop: CASIAGGSSSYEQYF. DNA of the CDR3: TGTGCCAGCATAGCGGGGGGATCGAGCTCCTACGAGCAGTACTTC. Drawing the rest from reference TRBV2 and TRBJ2-7, the complete variable domain is EPEVTQTPSHQVTQMGQEVILRCVPISNHLYFYWYRQILGQKVEFLVSFYNNEISEKSEIFDDQFSVERPDGSNFTLKIRSTKLEDSAMYFCASIAGGSSSYEQYFGPGTRLTVT.

CDR3 in DNA: TGCGCCAGCAGCTTGACAGGAGAGCAAGGGGAAAAACTGTTTTTT. Amino acids: CASSLTGEQGEKLFF. The genes are TRBV5-1 and TRBJ1-4; weak D call: TRBD1 (5 bases). Trimming took 1 base from V and 8 from J, leaving 15 bases between them. This CDR3 is 15 amino acids long. Germline assignment: CDR1 SGHRS and CDR2 YFSETQ.

Ten or more counts support this clonotype. This chain's CDR3 is CASSSGTGNQPQHF. CDR3 sequence (DNA): TGTGCCAGCAGTTCCGGGACAGGCAATCAGCCCCAGCATTTT. The chain couples TRBV12-3 or TRBV12-4 to TRBJ1-5, with 7 positions matching TRBD1. The ends lost 4 bases at V and 2 bases at J; junction bases unmatched: 2. The CDR3 covers 14 residues.

The table lists this clonotype with many counts. The rearrangement links TRBV7-2 to TRBJ2-7; tentatively, D is TRBD1 (6 bases). CDR3 length equals 13 residues. CDR1 is SGHTA and CDR2 is FQGNSA in the germline V gene. Trimming stripped 3 bases from V and 3 bases from J, with 9 bases between. The CDR3: CASSLNRVYEQYF. CDR3 sequence (DNA): TGTGCCAGCAGCTTGAACAGGGTCTACGAGCAGTACTTC.

The V gene is TRBV5-1, the J gene TRBJ2-1; D tentatively fits TRBD1 or TRBD2 (5 bases each). In germline, CDR1 is SGHRS, CDR2 YFSETQ. The length of the CDR3 is 12 residues. V lost 6 bases and J 6 bases, leaving 10 bases between the germline ends. For the CDR3, the DNA is TGCGCCAGCACCGACAGCGGCAATGAGCAGTTCTTC. It yields the protein CASTDSGNEQFF.

There are a few counts of this clonotype. The chain links TRBV20-1 to TRBJ2-7; 7 positions match TRBD1. Germline V gene lookup returns CDR1 DFQATT and CDR2 SNEGSKA (reference sequence). Trimming at V came to 0 bases and at J to 0 bases, leaving 5 bases not matched to a gene. The CDR3 runs to 15 residues. The CDR3 here is CSARDGTDISYEQYF. Here the CDR3 DNA reads TGCAGTGCTAGAGATGGGACAGACATCTCCTACGAGCAGTACTTC.

Worth noting for this clonotype: This could be a read error, since a much larger clone is one nucleotide away. The chain couples TRBV5-1 to TRBJ2-1; D may be TRBD1 (6 bases). This CDR3 region has 16 residues. Germline CDR1 and CDR2: SGHRS and YFSETQ. The CDR3 sequence: CAGSKTTGTRYNEQFF. The CDR3, as DNA: TGCGCCGGCAGCAAGACTACCGGGACAAGATACAATGAGCAGTTCTTC. The full variable domain, its missing parts supplied by reference TRBV5-1 and TRBJ2-1, is KAGVTQTPRYLIKTRGQQVTLSCSPISGHRSVSWYQQTPGQGLQFLFEYFSETQRNKGNFPGRFSGRQFSNSRSEMNVSTLELGDSALYLCAGSKTTGTRYNEQFFGPGTRLTVL.

A remark on this clonotype: With a much larger clone just one base away, this may be a read error. This chain joins TRBV11-2 and TRBJ2-1, with 14 bases fitting TRBD2. Germline V lookup: CDR1 SGHAT, CDR2 FQNNGV. CDR3 length: 17 residues. V lost 4 bases and J lost 12; bases outside the gene matches: 14. The DNA of the CDR3 is TGTGCCAGCAGCTCCCCGACTAGCGGGAGGGCCGGGCATGTGCAGTTCTTC. Its translation is CASSSPTSGRAGHVQFF. The entire variable domain, with the rest obtained from reference TRBV11-2 and TRBJ2-1, is as follows: EAGVAQSPRYKIIEKRQSVAFWCNPISGHATLYWYQQILGQGPKLLIQFQNNGVVDDSQLPKDRFSAERLKGVDSTLKIQPAKLEDSAVYLCASSSPTSGRAGHVQFFGPGTRLTVL.

This clonotype was recorded at least ten times. This sequence joins TRBV24-1 and TRBJ2-3; TRBD1 agrees at 8 bases. The CDR3 covers 15 residues. V shed 2 bases and J 4 bases; nucleotides not matched to a gene: 4. CDR1 is KGHDR and CDR2 is SFDVKD in the germline V gene. Here the CDR3 reads CATSDSRGRADTQYF. The CDR3 DNA reads TGTGCCACCAGTGATTCCAGGGGGCGCGCAGATACGCAGTATTTT.